This TCR beta chain derives from a study of CD8 T cells in Susac syndrome. The RNA input was 0.5 to 1 ug, and it was reverse transcribed with random hexamers. An immunoSEQ multiplex PCR amplified TCR beta CDR3 over 54 Vbeta and 13 Jbeta. MiXCR, applied by TCRdb to the immunoSEQ multiplex PCR reads, yields one record per CDR3 protein. This table has roughly 140,000 distinct CDR3 sequences, around 94% appearing once. Sequencing of TCR beta was undertaken in CD8+ and CD4+ T cells derived from blood. The healthy controls were matched to patients by age and sex. CD8+ and CD4+ T cells were negatively isolated; TEMRA cells were FACS-enriched. Sequencing was carried out using CD8+ T cells from PBMCs. The TCR originated in a human donor in good health.

This CDR3 reads CAAATGADYEQYF. CDR3 sequence (DNA): TGTGCCGCCGCCACAGGGGCGGACTACGAGCAGTACTTC. The chain combines TRBV27 with TRBJ2-7; 7 nucleotides align to TRBD1. The germline V gene has CDR1 MNHEY and CDR2 SMNVEV (reference sequence). With V trimmed by 11 bases and J by 3 bases, 10 bases remained unmatched. The CDR3 is 13 amino acids.